The text below deals with one T cell receptor beta chain. Its antigen is not known. The data belong to a study of PD-1 blockade in classical Hodgkin lymphoma. The study, taken as a whole, reports: The drivers behind the repertoire differences, possibly disease activity or prior therapy, remain undefined. Relative to healthy donors, newly diagnosed patients reportedly had lower baseline TCR diversity, which was reported as lower still in relapsed/refractory patients. It was CD4+ TCR diversity, not CD8+, that rose significantly by C4D1.

All patients relapsed after autologous stem cell transplantation, and brentuximab vedotin exposure varied. Germline CDR1 and CDR2: MNHNY and SVGAGI (reference sequence). This CDR3 is built from 16 residues. V lost 8 bases and J lost 3, with 19 bases in between. Only in-frame clones appear in the TCRdb table, and some are missing; sequencing was by immunoSEQ multiplex PCR. The top ten hold 9.5% to 12% of the sample, which has about 46,000 clones, approximately 70% seen once. Material: peripheral blood mononuclear cells (PBMCs), obtained at baseline. This clonotype was sampled from a human donor with classical Hodgkin lymphoma. The rearrangement joins TRBV6-6 to TRBJ2-2; a possible D gene is TRBD2 (6 bases). The CDR3 reads CASGRGSQIYTGELFF. The CDR3 coding sequence is TGTGCCAGCGGACGGGGGAGCCAGATTTACACCGGGGAGCTGTTTTTT.